This is a list of T cell receptor beta chains from one sample in a study of blood T cell repertoires in COVID-19. Clones were read by immunoSEQ multiplex PCR, and TCRdb kept only the in-frame ones, dropping some. The sample shows around 310,000 clones, roughly 88% of them seen only once. Sequencing input: PBMCs or T cells enriched from blood (not recorded which). The receptors here all came from a man younger than 45 who had recovered from COVID-19. The CDR3 runs from the conserved cysteine through the conserved F or W. A D gene is named only where the DNA matches it firmly. A clone size is listed for some rows: how often the clone was seen (once, few, many), or a class if it is expanded.

TRBV4-1	-	TRBJ2-7	TRBD1	TGCGCCAGCAGCCAAGTGGGACAGGGTAGTTACGAGCAGTACTTC	CASSQVGQGSYEQYF
TRBV5-1	-	TRBJ1-3	-	TGCGCCAGCAGCCCAGGGGAGAGCTCTGGAAACACCATATATTTT	CASSPGESSGNTIYF
TRBV15	few	TRBJ1-3	-	TGTGCCACCAGCAGAGATCGGACAGTTGGAAACACCATATATTTT	CATSRDRTVGNTIYF
TRBV7-3	-	TRBJ2-1	TRBD2	TGTGCCAGCAGCTTAAAGCGGGGGGGCAGTGAGCAGTTCTTC	CASSLKRGGSEQFF
TRBV5-6	-	TRBJ2-2	TRBD1	TGTGCCAGCAGCTTTTGGCCCGGGACAGGGTTCACCGGGGAGCTGTTTTTT	CASSFWPGTGFTGELFF
TRBV7-8	-	TRBJ2-1	-	TGTGCCAGCAGCCTTTTGACTGGCTCCTACAATGAGCAGTTCTTC	CASSLLTGSYNEQFF
TRBV9	-	TRBJ2-2	-	TGTGCCAGCAGCGTAAGGCCCCAGGGGCAGGGGATCGGGGAGCTGTTTTTT	CASSVRPQGQGIGELFF
TRBV10-3	-	TRBJ2-7	-	TGTGCCATCCGAGACTTCTTGATCTCCTACGAGCAGTACTTC	CAIRDFLISYEQYF
TRBV5-5	-	TRBJ1-2	-	TGTGCCAGCAGCTTGCCCGTCTACCGGTTCTATGGCTACACCTTC	CASSLPVYRFYGYTF
TRBV5-1	-	TRBJ2-5	-	TGCGCCAGCAGCTTGCAACAAGAGACCCAGTACTTC	CASSLQQETQYF
TRBV2	-	TRBJ2-1	TRBD2	TGTGCCACCTCGTGGCTAGCGGGGGAATTCAATGAGCAGTTCTTC	CATSWLAGEFNEQFF
TRBV5-4	-	TRBJ2-1	TRBD2	TGTGCCAGCTCCCCCGGGACTACCTACAATGAGCAGTTCTTC	CASSPGTTYNEQFF
TRBV6-5	-	TRBJ1-5	-	TGTGCCAGCAGGAGAGACACTAGCAATCAGCCCCAGCATTTT	CASRRDTSNQPQHF
TRBV7-3	-	TRBJ2-3	TRBD2	TGTGCCAGCAGCCCTCAGAGGCTAGCGGTCGGCACAGATACGCAGTATTTT	CASSPQRLAVGTDTQYF
TRBV18	-	TRBJ1-3	TRBD1	TGTGCCAGCTCACCCACAGGGGACCTTTCTGGAAACACCATATATTTT	CASSPTGDLSGNTIYF
TRBV7-9	-	TRBJ1-2	-	TGTGCCAGCAGCCCGGGAGGCTATGGCTACACCTTC	CASSPGGYGYTF
TRBV7-3	-	TRBJ2-7	TRBD1	TGTGCCAGCAAGGTGACAGGGGGCTCCTACGAGCAGTACTTC	CASKVTGGSYEQYF
TRBV9	-	TRBJ2-1	TRBD2	TGTGCCAGCGGACGAGCGGGGGGTAATGAGCAGTTCTTC	CASGRAGGNEQFF
TRBV7-9	once	TRBJ2-5	-	TGTGCCAGCAGGGACATAAAAGAGACCCAGTACTTC	CASRDIKETQYF
TRBV7-3	-	TRBJ2-1	-	TGTGCCAGCAGCTTAAATAACGCGGGGGCTCGTAATGAGCAGTTCTTC	CASSLNNAGARNEQFF
TRBV5-4	-	TRBJ2-7	-	TGTGCCAGCAGCTTGGCCGGCGAGGCGCAGTACTTC	CASSLAGEAQYF
TRBV6-5	-	TRBJ2-3	-	TGTGCCAGCAGTTACGGCCTAGAGAGCACAGATACGCAGTATTTT	CASSYGLESTDTQYF
TRBV6-5	once	TRBJ2-2	TRBD1	TGTGCCAGCAGGAGCGGACAGGGGGGACCCGGGGAGCTGTTTTTT	CASRSGQGGPGELFF
TRBV5-1	-	TRBJ1-2	TRBD1	TGCGCCAGCAGCTTACACCTCAGGGGGCAGGACTATGGCTACACCTTC	CASSLHLRGQDYGYTF
TRBV12-3/TRBV12-4	-	TRBJ2-1	-	TGTGCCAGCAGGACGGACAGCCAGGATGAGCAGTTCTTC	CASRTDSQDEQFF
TRBV6-1	-	TRBJ1-4	-	TGTGCCAGCAGTGAAGCCACAGGGTTAACTAATGAAAAACTGTTTTTT	CASSEATGLTNEKLFF
TRBV5-6	-	TRBJ2-7	-	TGTGCCAGCACCAAAGGACAAAGGGAGTACTTC	CASTKGQREYF
TRBV7-9	-	TRBJ1-2	TRBD1	TGTGCCAGCAGCAAGGACAGGGGCGGCTACACCTTC	CASSKDRGGYTF
TRBV9	-	TRBJ2-3	-	TGTGCCAGCACCTTAGGGGGGGCCTACACAGATACGCAGTATTTT	CASTLGGAYTDTQYF
TRBV27	-	TRBJ2-7	TRBD1	TGTGCCAGCAGCCCCCTGGGACAGACCTCCTACGAGCAGTACTTC	CASSPLGQTSYEQYF
TRBV7-6	-	TRBJ1-2	-	TGTGCCAGCAGCTTACGGGGAGCGGAAGATCAGAACTATGGCTACACCTTC	CASSLRGAEDQNYGYTF
TRBV27	-	TRBJ2-7	TRBD1	TGTGCCAGCAGTTACTCTGCCGGGACAGGGGGTTACGAGCAGTACTTC	CASSYSAGTGGYEQYF
TRBV27	-	TRBJ2-7	TRBD2	TGTGCCAGCAGTCCCCGCTTGGGACTAGCGGGGGCCGGCGAGCAGTACTTC	CASSPRLGLAGAGEQYF
TRBV5-1	-	TRBJ2-7	TRBD1	TGCGCCAGCAGCTTGGAAGGACAGGGGACCTACGAGCAGTACTTC	CASSLEGQGTYEQYF
TRBV30	-	TRBJ1-5	TRBD1	TGTGCCTGGGGGGGACAGGGCGGAGGTCAGCCCCAGCATTTT	CAWGGQGGGQPQHF
TRBV5-8	-	TRBJ1-3	TRBD1	TGTGCCAGCAGCTTCGGACAGGGGGCTGGTGGAAACACCATATATTTT	CASSFGQGAGGNTIYF
TRBV14	-	TRBJ1-5	-	TGTGCCAGCAGCCAAGGCGGGCCCCAGCATTTT	CASSQGGPQHF
TRBV6-4	-	TRBJ1-6	TRBD1	TGTGCCAGCAGGGAACCGGGACAGGGGTTCTATAATTCACCCCTCCACTTT	CASREPGQGFYNSPLHF
TRBV13	-	TRBJ2-3	TRBD1	TGTGCCAGCAGCTTAGTTTCCGGGACAGGCCTGAGGGATACGCAGTATTTT	CASSLVSGTGLRDTQYF
TRBV19	-	TRBJ1-2	TRBD1	TGTGCCAGTAGTATAATGGACAGGGACCCCTTTGGCTACACCTTC	CASSIMDRDPFGYTF
TRBV7-2	-	TRBJ2-3	TRBD2	TGTGCCAGCAGCTGGACTAGCGGGGGTACAAGGTATTTT	CASSWTSGGTRYF
TRBV5-4	-	TRBJ1-2	TRBD1	TGTGCCAGCAGTTTTGACAGGGAAGGCTACACCTTC	CASSFDREGYTF
TRBV7-2	-	TRBJ1-5	-	TGTGCCAGCAGCTTTTGGGGCCCCAATCAGCCCCAGCATTTT	CASSFWGPNQPQHF
TRBV5-4	-	TRBJ2-4	-	TGTGCCAGCAGCCACGGAGGGGCTCTAGCCAAAAACATTCAGTACTTC	CASSHGGALAKNIQYF
TRBV6-5	-	TRBJ2-3	TRBD1	TGTGCCAGCAGTCCCGGGACAGTTAGCACAGATACGCAGTATTTT	CASSPGTVSTDTQYF
TRBV5-4	-	TRBJ2-7	TRBD1	TGTGCCAGCAGCTTGGTGGGACAGGGTAGTTACGAGCAGTACTTC	CASSLVGQGSYEQYF
TRBV28	-	TRBJ1-4	TRBD1	TGTGCCAGCAGCTTGACAGGGGGCTATGAAAAACTGTTTTTT	CASSLTGGYEKLFF
TRBV7-9	-	TRBJ1-1	-	TGTGCCAGCAGCCCCAAGTTGGCGGCGGCTTTCTTT	CASSPKLAAAFF